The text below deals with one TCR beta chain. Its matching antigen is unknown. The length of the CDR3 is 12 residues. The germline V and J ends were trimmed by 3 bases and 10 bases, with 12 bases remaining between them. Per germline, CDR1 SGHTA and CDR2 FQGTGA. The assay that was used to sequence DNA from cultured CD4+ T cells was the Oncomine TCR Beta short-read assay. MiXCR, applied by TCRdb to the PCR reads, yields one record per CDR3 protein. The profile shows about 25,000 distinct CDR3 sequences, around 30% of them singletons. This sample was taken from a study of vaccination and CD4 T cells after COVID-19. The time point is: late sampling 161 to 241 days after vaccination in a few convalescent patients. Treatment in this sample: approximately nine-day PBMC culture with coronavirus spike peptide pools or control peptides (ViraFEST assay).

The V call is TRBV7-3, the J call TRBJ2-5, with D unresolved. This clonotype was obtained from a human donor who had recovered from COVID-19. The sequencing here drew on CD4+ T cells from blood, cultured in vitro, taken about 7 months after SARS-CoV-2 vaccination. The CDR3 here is CASSLDRGYQYF. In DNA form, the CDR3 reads TGTGCCAGCAGCTTGGACCGTGGGTACCAGTACTTC.